The 24 T cell receptor beta chains below were found in one sample sequenced in a study of cytomegalovirus exposure and HLA in healthy donors (dated by TCRdb to about 2017). The library came from the immunoSEQ multiplex PCR assay. For the multiplex PCR, a mixture combining 60 forward primers for TCR Vbeta segments and 13 reverse primers for TCR Jbeta segments was used. Imported from immuneACCESS, the table was reduced by TCRdb to in-frame sequences with V and J called. These copies leave out some clones; in studies compared against another copy, an unresolved V gene accounts for under half, and the cause of the remainder is not known. The sample table contains approximately 150,000 clones; only one count was recorded for around 65% of them. The ten largest make up 5.5% to 7.5% of the sample. The sample comprised PBMCs. These receptors originate from a woman in her sixties in good health and CMV-seronegative.

The chain couples TRBV18 to TRBJ2-3, with 9 bases that match TRBD2. The CDR3 length is 15 residues. The trim removed 4 bases at V and 5 bases at J, leaving 7 bases unmatched. Germline CDR1 reads KGHSH; CDR2 reads LQKENI. CDR3 amino acids: CASSQRGADKDTQYF. In nucleotides, the CDR3 is TGTGCCAGCTCACAGCGGGGGGCAGATAAAGATACGCAGTATTTT.

V is TRBV7-2 and J is TRBJ2-1; TRBD2 matches 10 bases. This CDR3 is 15 amino acids long. Germline V gene lookup returns CDR1 SGHTA and CDR2 FQGNSA. Trimming at V came to 5 bases and at J to 7 bases, leaving 8 bases not matched to a gene. The CDR3 nucleotides are TGTGCCAGCAGCGTGGGACTAGCGACCTCGAATGAGCAGTTCTTC. This sequence encodes CASSVGLATSNEQFF.

The genes are TRBV7-6 and TRBJ2-2; TRBD1 matches at 9 bases. The CDR3 has 17 amino acids. Germline CDR1 and CDR2: SGHVS and FNYEAQ. The junction had 8 bases not matched to a gene; V was cut back by 0 bases and J by 6 bases. The CDR3 coding sequence is TGTGCCAGCAGCTTAGCGGTGGGACAGGGTTTGCCCGGGGAGCTGTTTTTT. Protein sequence: CASSLAVGQGLPGELFF.

The chain recombines TRBV10-3 with TRBJ1-1; no firm D call. The germline CDR1 and CDR2 sequences are ENHRY and SYGVKD. V was cut by 0 bases and J by 0 bases, with 11 bases left in between. The CDR3 length is 16 residues. In DNA form, the CDR3 reads TGTGCCATCAGTGAGTCGGGGAGGCAGATGAACACTGAAGCTTTCTTT. Its protein is CAISESGRQMNTEAFF.

This clone showed up just a few times. This chain uses TRBV2 with TRBJ1-4, with unresolved D. The CDR3 contains 14 residues. Germline assignment: CDR1 SNHLY and CDR2 FYNNEI. Trimming cost V 1 base and J 8 bases, with 11 bases left between them. The CDR3 DNA reads TGTGCCAGCAGTGAAGGGGCAGTGTGGGAAAAACTGTTTTTT. Translation: CASSEGAVWEKLFF.

V is TRBV6-1 and J is TRBJ2-3; 9 nucleotides line up with TRBD2. Germline V lookup: CDR1 MNHNS, CDR2 SASEGT. The CDR3 has 17 residues. V was clipped by 1 base and J by 0 bases; unmatched bases: 5. CDR3 loop: CASSEVFLAGSTDTQYF. In DNA, the CDR3 is TGTGCCAGCAGTGAAGTATTTCTAGCGGGGAGCACAGATACGCAGTATTTT.

This chain links TRBV6-6 with TRBJ1-6, with TRBD1 matching 12 bases. The CDR3 is 16 residues long. CDR1 is MNHNY and CDR2 is SVGAGI in the germline V gene (reference sequence). Trimming cost V 2 bases and J 7 bases; bases outside gene matches: 3. CDR3 residues: CASSYMGQGANSPLHF. The CDR3 DNA is TGTGCCAGCAGTTACATGGGACAGGGGGCCAATTCACCCCTCCACTTT.

The J gene is TRBJ1-1, the V gene TRBV5-1, with D possibly being TRBD1 (5 bases). Germline V gene data show CDR1 as SGHRS and CDR2 as YFSETQ. The V end was cut by 0 bases, the J end by 4 bases, with 13 bases between. This CDR3 has 15 residues. The CDR3 reads CASSLEAGHGTEAFF. CDR3 nucleotide sequence: TGCGCCAGCAGCTTGGAGGCCGGACACGGCACTGAAGCTTTCTTT.

This chain links TRBV5-1 with TRBJ2-5, with 7 bases identical to TRBD2. The J call is uncertain, as TRBJ2-7 better fits the DNA end. The CDR3 consists of 15 residues. Looked up from germline, CDR1 is SGHRS and CDR2 is YFSETQ. The CDR3: CASSLEAGARSEQYF. The CDR3 coding sequence is TGCGCCAGCAGCTTGGAGGCGGGAGCTCGGAGCGAGCAGTACTTC.

The rearrangement uses TRBV7-9 and TRBJ2-1; 10 nucleotides align to TRBD2. V shed 4 bases and J 9 bases; nucleotides not matched to a gene: 12. Per germline, CDR1 SEHNR and CDR2 FQNEAQ (reference sequence). CDR3 length: 16 residues. This chain's CDR3 is CASSSLAGVGQGEQFF. For the CDR3, the DNA is TGTGCCAGCAGCTCCCTAGCGGGAGTCGGGCAGGGTGAGCAGTTCTTC.

The V call is TRBV18, the J call TRBJ1-2, with 7 nucleotides matching TRBD1. The CDR3 is made up of 13 amino acids. Losses at the gene ends were 7 bases for V and 7 bases for J; bases not matched to a gene: 9. Germline CDR1 reads KGHSH; CDR2 reads LQKENI. Here the CDR3 reads CASLSTGEGGYTF. In DNA form, the CDR3 reads TGTGCCAGCTTATCTACAGGGGAAGGTGGCTACACCTTC.

The chain recombines TRBV10-3 with TRBJ2-1; 8 bases align to TRBD2. Germline CDR1 ENHRY, CDR2 SYGVKD. The CDR3 spans 16 residues. Unmatched junction bases numbered 3, after V lost 0 bases and J lost 2 bases. The CDR3 here is CAISESSGRAYNEQFF. The CDR3 coding sequence is TGTGCCATCAGTGAGTCCAGCGGGAGAGCCTACAATGAGCAGTTCTTC.

This clone showed up just a few times. The CDR3 sequence: CAIGTVANTGELFF. CDR3 in DNA: TGTGCCATAGGGACAGTCGCGAACACCGGGGAGCTGTTTTTT. The V and J genes are TRBV10-3 and TRBJ2-2; 7 bases fit TRBD1. Germline CDR1 is ENHRY and CDR2 is SYGVKD. V was pared by 9 bases and J by 0 bases, with 4 bases of the junction left unmatched. The CDR3 spans 14 residues.

J is TRBJ2-2 and V is TRBV2, with TRBD2 as a possible D gene (5 bases). The CDR3 is 15 amino acids. Germline CDR1 SNHLY, CDR2 FYNNEI. Trimming cost V 1 base and J 5 bases, with 11 bases left between them. CDR3 residues: CASSEGIARTGELFF. The CDR3 nucleotides read TGTGCCAGCAGTGAAGGGATAGCGCGGACCGGGGAGCTGTTTTTT. Supplemented by reference TRBV2 and TRBJ2-2, the full variable domain reads EPEVTQTPSHQVTQMGQEVILRCVPISNHLYFYWYRQILGQKVEFLVSFYNNEISEKSEIFDDQFSVERPDGSNFTLKIRSTKLEDSAMYFCASSEGIARTGELFFGEGSRLTVL.

V and J are TRBV5-3 and TRBJ2-3; unclear D gene. TRBV5-3 carries the ORF label, with uncertain function. The CDR3 is made up of 13 amino acids. With 4 bases removed from V and 6 bases from J, the gap between germline ends came to 12 bases. CDR3 nucleotide sequence: TGTGCCAGAAGCGACCCACCCAGGGATACGCAGTATTTT. It translates to CARSDPPRDTQYF.

This clone has just a few counts. J is TRBJ2-2 and V is TRBV5-1; TRBD2 aligns across 10 bases. CDR1 and CDR2 (germline): SGHRS, YFSETQ. The CDR3 consists of 15 residues. The V gene end was trimmed by 7 bases and the J gene end by 3 bases; junction bases not matched to a gene: 6. The CDR3 DNA follows: TGCGCCAGCGGAGCGGGAGGGAGGGACACCGGGGAGCTGTTTTTT. Protein product: CASGAGGRDTGELFF.

Concerning this clone: One end of the junction is discordant with germline, which a read error may explain. At the DNA level, this CDR3 is encoded by other sequences in the same sample as well. V gene TRBV7-8 combines with J gene TRBJ2-3, with 9 bases identical to TRBD2. This CDR3 region has 15 residues. Germline V gene data show CDR1 as SGHVS and CDR2 as FQNEAQ. CDR3 residues: CASSPDSGSADTQYF. CDR3 sequence (DNA): TGTGCCAGCAGCCCGGATAGCGGGAGTGCAGATACACAGTATTTT.

This clone has a handful of counts. This chain's CDR3 is CASSFSYRRVRSYEQYF. The CDR3 DNA sequence: TGTGCCAGCAGTTTCTCCTACCGGCGGGTCCGCTCCTACGAGCAGTACTTC. The chain has TRBV28 and TRBJ2-7; a weak D match, TRBD2 (5 bases). Trimming removed 3 bases from V and 0 bases from J, with 18 bases in between. The CDR3 spans 17 residues. From germline, CDR1 is MDHEN and CDR2 SYDVKM.

This clone occurred a few times. The rearrangement links TRBV19 to TRBJ2-7; maybe TRBD2 (5 bases). Germline V CDR1 and CDR2: LNHDA, SQIVND (reference sequence). Trimming pared 4 bases from V and 2 bases from J, leaving 12 bases between. The CDR3 is 14 residues long. The CDR3 DNA follows: TGTGCCAGTAGTAAGAGGGAAGTCCCCTACGAGCAGTACTTC. Encoded protein: CASSKREVPYEQYF.

As concerns this clone: Sequence at one end of the junction differs from germline and may be a read error. The J gene is TRBJ2-3, the V gene TRBV4-1, with 7 bases that match TRBD1. The CDR3 length is 15 residues. CDR1 is MGHRA, CDR2 YSYEKL, per germline. CDR3 in amino acids: CASSHGDRATDTQCF. DNA for the CDR3: TGCGCCAGCAGCCACGGGGACAGAGCCACAGATACGCAGTGTTTT.

V is TRBV7-8 and J is TRBJ2-2, with 7 positions matching TRBD1. The CDR3 runs to 15 residues. V dropped 3 bases and J dropped 5; count of bases not matched to a gene: 6. CDR1 is SGHVS, CDR2 FQNEAQ, per germline. The CDR3 DNA is TGTGCCAGCAGCTTTGTACAGGGGAGTACCGGGGAGCTGTTTTTT. This codes for CASSFVQGSTGELFF.

The chain employs TRBV9 and TRBJ2-3, with D possibly being TRBD2 (5 bases). The germline V gene encodes CDR1 SGDLS and CDR2 YYNGEE. Between the trimmed V and J ends, which lost 4 bases and 8 bases, there was a span of 17 bases. This CDR3 comprises 14 residues. DNA for the CDR3: TGTGCCAGCAGCCAGGACTCGCAGAGCGGTACGCAGTATTTT. Translation gives CASSQDSQSGTQYF. The entire variable domain, with the rest obtained from reference TRBV9 and TRBJ2-3, is as follows: DSGVTQTPKHLITATGQRVTLRCSPRSGDLSVYWYQQSLDQGLQFLIQYYNGEERAKGNILERFSAQQFPDLHSELNLSSLELGDSALYFCASSQDSQSGTQYFGPGTRLTVL.

This chain links TRBV2 with TRBJ1-6; D is ambiguous. There are 17 residues in the CDR3. The germline V gene encodes CDR1 SNHLY and CDR2 FYNNEI. The ends were cut back, 2 bases at V and 0 bases at J, with 11 bases in the middle. The CDR3 DNA is TGTGCCAGCAGTGAACCGGTGGCGGACTCCTATAATTCACCCCTCCACTTT. It yields the protein CASSEPVADSYNSPLHF.

This clone appeared a few times. CDR3 sequence: CASSQDWLGSGGEKLFF. CDR3 coding DNA: TGCGCCAGCAGCCAAGATTGGTTGGGTTCGGGTGGCGAAAAACTGTTTTTT. The chain has TRBV4-3 and TRBJ1-4; D unclear. This CDR3 comprises 17 residues. In germline, CDR1 is LGHNA, CDR2 YSLEER. Deletions cut 0 bases from V and 8 bases from J, with 19 bases between.